This T cell receptor beta chain was sequenced during a study of beta chain features in type 1 diabetes. Findings and limits, study-wide: Since sequencing was performed on cDNA, cells with high TCR expression could be over-represented. For Type 1 diabetes patients, all four CD4+ subsets carried TCRB CDR3s that were moderately but significantly shorter.

A CD45RO/CCR7/CD25/CD127/CD95/CD27 panel sorted naive, central memory, regulatory and stem cell-like memory CD4+ cells. Expressed TCRB transcripts got sequenced, as all isolated RNA was reverse transcribed. Sequencing used immunoSEQ multiplex PCR; TCRdb keeps in-frame clones, though not all of them. The table shows about 640,000 clones, with around 12% occurring only once. This clone was counted between two and nine times. The antigen is not known. Germline lookup yields CDR1 SGHTA and CDR2 FQGNSA. Trimming took 0 bases from V and 4 from J, leaving 6 bases between them. This CDR3 is 14 amino acids long.

The receptor's source is a man aged 25-45 years with type 1 diabetes. The sequenced sample consisted of naive CD4+ T cells from blood. The chain combines TRBV7-2 with TRBJ2-2; no clear D gene. CDR3 nucleotides: TGTGCCAGCAGCTTAGCGCACGGCACCGGGGAGCTGTTTTTT. It yields the protein CASSLAHGTGELFF.